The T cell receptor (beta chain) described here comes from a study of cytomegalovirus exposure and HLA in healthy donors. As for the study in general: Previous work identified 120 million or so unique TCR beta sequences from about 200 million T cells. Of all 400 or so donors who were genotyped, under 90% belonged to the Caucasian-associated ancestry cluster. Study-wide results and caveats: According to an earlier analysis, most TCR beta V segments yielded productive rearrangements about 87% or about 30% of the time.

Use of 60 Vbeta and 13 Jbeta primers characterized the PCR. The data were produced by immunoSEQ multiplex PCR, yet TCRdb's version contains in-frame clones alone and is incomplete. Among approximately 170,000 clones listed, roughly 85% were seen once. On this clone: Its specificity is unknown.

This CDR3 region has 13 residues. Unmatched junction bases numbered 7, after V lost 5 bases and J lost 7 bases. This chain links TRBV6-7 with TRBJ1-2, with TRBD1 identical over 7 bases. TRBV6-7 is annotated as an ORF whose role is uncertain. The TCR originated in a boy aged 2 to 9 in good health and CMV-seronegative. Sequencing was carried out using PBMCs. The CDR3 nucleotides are TGTGCCAGCAGTCGGACAGGCTGGAGTGGCTACACCTTC. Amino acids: CASSRTGWSGYTF.